Reported below is one T cell receptor (beta chain). Germline-derived CDR1 and CDR2 are MRHNA and SNTAGT. The CDR3 has 15 amino acids. Germline trimming cut 2 bases from V and 7 bases from J; bases unmatched to any gene: 10. Assay used: immunoSEQ multiplex PCR; TCRdb lists only in-frame clones, some missing. The sample shows 45,000 or so clones, around 90% of them seen only once. This sample was taken from a study of T cell changes during pregnancy in multiple sclerosis. Sequences were derived from CD8+ T cells from peripheral blood mononuclear cells, sampled after pregnancy. V and J are TRBV6-4 and TRBJ1-1; 7 bases align to TRBD1. The receptor was derived from a female donor with multiple sclerosis, enrolled in a pregnancy study. The CDR3 sequence: CASSDGNRGRGEAFF. In nucleotides, the CDR3 is TGTGCCAGCAGTGACGGCAACAGGGGAAGAGGTGAAGCTTTCTTT.